The clone carrying this TCR beta chain was recorded at least ten times. What it binds is not known. The record originates from a study of response to subunit inactivated influenza vaccine. Study-wide results and limits: Seasonal influenza vaccination, on each occasion, was suggested by the authors to recruit few new T cells.

One entry per CDR3 protein, called by TCRdb with MiXCR from the RT-PCR reads. The data contain hundreds of thousands of distinct CDR3 sequences, 10% to 15% of them seen just once; the ten biggest clones take up around 13%. The germline V and J ends were trimmed by 0 bases and 2 bases, with 7 bases remaining between them. The CDR3 runs 14 residues. Germline values: CDR1 SGHRS, CDR2 YFSETQ. This chain connects TRBV5-1 to TRBJ2-3; D call uncertain. Sample: PBMCs from blood, taken about 6 weeks after vaccination. The TCR was taken from a man between 45 and 60 years old who received an inactivated influenza vaccine. DNA of the CDR3: TGCGCCAGCAGCTTGGCCCAGCCCACAGATACGCAGTATTTT. Amino acids: CASSLAQPTDTQYF. Together with reference TRBV5-1 and TRBJ2-3, the CDR3 gives the full variable domain: KAGVTQTPRYLIKTRGQQVTLSCSPISGHRSVSWYQQTPGQGLQFLFEYFSETQRNKGNFPGRFSGRQFSNSRSEMNVSTLELGDSALYLCASSLAQPTDTQYFGPGTRLTVL.